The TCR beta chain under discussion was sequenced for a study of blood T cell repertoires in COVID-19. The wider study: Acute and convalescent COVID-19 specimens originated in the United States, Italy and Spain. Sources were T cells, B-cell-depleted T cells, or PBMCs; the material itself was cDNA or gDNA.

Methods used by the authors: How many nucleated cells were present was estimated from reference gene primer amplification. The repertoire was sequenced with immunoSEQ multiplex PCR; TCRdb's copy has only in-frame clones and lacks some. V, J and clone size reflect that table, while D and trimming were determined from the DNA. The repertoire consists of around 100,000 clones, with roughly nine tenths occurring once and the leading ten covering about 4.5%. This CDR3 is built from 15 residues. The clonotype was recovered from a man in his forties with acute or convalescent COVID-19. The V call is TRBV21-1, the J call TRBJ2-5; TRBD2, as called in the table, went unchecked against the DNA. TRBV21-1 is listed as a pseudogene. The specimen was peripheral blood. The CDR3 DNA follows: TGTGCCAGCAGCAAACGCCGAACTAGCCAAGAGACCCAGTACTTC. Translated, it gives CASSKRRTSQETQYF.